The clone carrying this T cell receptor (delta chain) has only a few counts. Germline V gene sequence: CDR1 GEAIGNYY, CDR2 EKD. V lost 1 base, J lost 1 base, and 14 bases stayed unmatched. The CDR3 sequence is 19 residues long. This sample is part of a study of gamma delta lymphoproliferative disorders and STAT genes. Genomic DNA from isolated PBMCs served as the sequencing template. TCRdb reran clone calling via CATT on the multiplex PCR reads. The data hold over 950 delta-chain clones, with 1.5% to 1.8% observed a single time. This rearrangement joins TRDV2 to TRDJ1; the match to TRDD3 covers 10 bases. Sequencing was performed on blood. The sequence was obtained from a human donor in good health. The CDR3: CACDTIEILGDGATDKLIF. The CDR3 DNA is TGTGCCTGTGACACTATTGAAATACTGGGGGATGGTGCCACCGATAAACTCATCTTT.